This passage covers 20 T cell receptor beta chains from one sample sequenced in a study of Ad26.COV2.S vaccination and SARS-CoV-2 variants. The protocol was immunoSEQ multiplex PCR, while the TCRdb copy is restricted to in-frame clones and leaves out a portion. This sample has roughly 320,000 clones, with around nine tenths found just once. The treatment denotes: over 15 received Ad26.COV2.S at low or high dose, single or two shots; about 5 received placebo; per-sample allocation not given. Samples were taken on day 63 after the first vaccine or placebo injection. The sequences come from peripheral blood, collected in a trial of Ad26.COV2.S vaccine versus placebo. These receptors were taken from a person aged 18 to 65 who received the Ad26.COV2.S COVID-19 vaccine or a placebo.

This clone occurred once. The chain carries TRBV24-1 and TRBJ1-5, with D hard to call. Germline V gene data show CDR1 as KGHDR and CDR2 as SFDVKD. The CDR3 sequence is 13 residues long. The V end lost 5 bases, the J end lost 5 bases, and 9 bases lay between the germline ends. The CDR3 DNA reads TGTGCCACCAGTGCCAGTGCGTATCAGCCCCAGCATTTT. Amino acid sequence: CATSASAYQPQHF.

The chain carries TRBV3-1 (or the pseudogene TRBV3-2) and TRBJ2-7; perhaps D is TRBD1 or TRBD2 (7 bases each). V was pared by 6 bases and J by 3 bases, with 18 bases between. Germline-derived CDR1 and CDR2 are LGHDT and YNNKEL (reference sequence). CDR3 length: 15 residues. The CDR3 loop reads CASRSTGEGVYEQYF. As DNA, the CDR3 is TGTGCCAGCAGGTCCACAGGGGAGGGGGTCTACGAGCAGTACTTC.

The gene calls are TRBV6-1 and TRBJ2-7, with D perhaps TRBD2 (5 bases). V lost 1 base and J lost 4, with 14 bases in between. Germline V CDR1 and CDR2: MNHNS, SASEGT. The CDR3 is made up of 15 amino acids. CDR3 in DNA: TGTGCCAGCAGTGAAGGCAAGGACTTCAGGTACGAGCAGTACTTC. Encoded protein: CASSEGKDFRYEQYF.

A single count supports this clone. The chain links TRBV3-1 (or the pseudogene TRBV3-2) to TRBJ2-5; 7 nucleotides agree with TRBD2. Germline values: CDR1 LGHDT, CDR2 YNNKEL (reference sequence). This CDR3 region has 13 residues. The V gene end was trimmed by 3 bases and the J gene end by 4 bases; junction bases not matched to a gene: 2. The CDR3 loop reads CASSHTGGETQYF. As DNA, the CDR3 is TGTGCCAGCAGCCACACGGGGGGAGAGACCCAGTACTTC.

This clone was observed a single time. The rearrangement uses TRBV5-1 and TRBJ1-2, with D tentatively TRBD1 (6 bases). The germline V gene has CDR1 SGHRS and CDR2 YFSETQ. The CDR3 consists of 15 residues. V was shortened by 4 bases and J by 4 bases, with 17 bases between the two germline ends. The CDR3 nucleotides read TGCGCCAGCAGCCCCGAAGGGGGGAGACTCTATGGCTACACCTTC. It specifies CASSPEGGRLYGYTF. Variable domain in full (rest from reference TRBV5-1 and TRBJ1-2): KAGVTQTPRYLIKTRGQQVTLSCSPISGHRSVSWYQQTPGQGLQFLFEYFSETQRNKGNFPGRFSGRQFSNSRSEMNVSTLELGDSALYLCASSPEGGRLYGYTFGSGTRLTVV.

The CDR3 nucleotides are TGCGCCAGCAGCCCCCAAGACGGAAGTTTGGGCTACACCTTC. Amino acid sequence: CASSPQDGSLGYTF. The chain joins TRBV5-1 to TRBJ1-2; the D is unclear. The CDR3 sequence is 14 residues long. Looked up from germline, CDR1 is SGHRS and CDR2 is YFSETQ. V lost 4 bases and J lost 8, with 18 bases in between.

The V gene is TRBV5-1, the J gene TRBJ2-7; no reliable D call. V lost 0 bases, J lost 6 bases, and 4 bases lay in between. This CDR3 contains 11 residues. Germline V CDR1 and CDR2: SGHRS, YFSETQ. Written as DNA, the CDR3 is TGCGCCAGCAGCTTGGAATCCGAGCAGTACTTC. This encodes CASSLESEQYF.

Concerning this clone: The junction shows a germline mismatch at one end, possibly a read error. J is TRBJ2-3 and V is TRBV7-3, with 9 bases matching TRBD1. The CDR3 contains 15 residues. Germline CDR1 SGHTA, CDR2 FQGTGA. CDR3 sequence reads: CASSVTGGAGDTQYF. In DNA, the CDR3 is TGTGCCAGCAGCGTAACAGGGGGCGCGGGAGATACGCAGTATTTT.

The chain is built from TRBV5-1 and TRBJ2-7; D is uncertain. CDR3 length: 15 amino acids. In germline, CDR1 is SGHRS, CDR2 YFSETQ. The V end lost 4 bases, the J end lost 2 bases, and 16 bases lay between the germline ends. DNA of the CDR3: TGCGCCAGCAGCCGAGAAAAACCTTCCACCTACGAGCAGTACTTC. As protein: CASSREKPSTYEQYF.

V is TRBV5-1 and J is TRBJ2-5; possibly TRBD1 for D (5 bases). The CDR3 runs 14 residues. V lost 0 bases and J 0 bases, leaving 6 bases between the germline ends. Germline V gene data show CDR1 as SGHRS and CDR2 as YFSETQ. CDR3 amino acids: CASSLEGYQETQYF. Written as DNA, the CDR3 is TGCGCCAGCAGCTTGGAGGGGTACCAAGAGACCCAGTACTTC.

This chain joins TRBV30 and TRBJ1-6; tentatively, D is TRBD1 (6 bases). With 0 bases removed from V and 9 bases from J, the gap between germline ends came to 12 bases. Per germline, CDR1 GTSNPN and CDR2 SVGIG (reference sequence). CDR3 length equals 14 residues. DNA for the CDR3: TGTGCCTGGAGTGTGGGAAAGGGGGTTTCACCCCTCCACTTT. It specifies CAWSVGKGVSPLHF. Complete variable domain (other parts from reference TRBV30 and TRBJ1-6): SQTIHQWPATLVQPVGSPLSLECTVEGTSNPNLYWYRQAAGRGLQLLFYSVGIGQISSEVPQNLSASRPQDRQFILSSKKLLLSDSGFYLCAWSVGKGVSPLHFGNGTRLTVT.

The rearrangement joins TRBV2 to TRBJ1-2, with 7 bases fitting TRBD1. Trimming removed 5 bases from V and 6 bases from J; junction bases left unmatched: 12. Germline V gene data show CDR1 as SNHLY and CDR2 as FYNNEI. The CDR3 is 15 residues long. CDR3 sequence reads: CASSTLRDSLDGYTF. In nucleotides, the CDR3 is TGTGCCAGCAGTACACTCCGGGACAGTCTAGATGGCTACACCTTC.

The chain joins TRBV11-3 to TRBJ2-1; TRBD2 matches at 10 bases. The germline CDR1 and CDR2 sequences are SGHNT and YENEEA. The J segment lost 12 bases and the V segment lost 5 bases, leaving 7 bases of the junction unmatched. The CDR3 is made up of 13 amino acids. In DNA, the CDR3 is TGTGCCAGCAGCGGAATAGCGGGGGGTGGGCAGTTCTTC. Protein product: CASSGIAGGGQFF.

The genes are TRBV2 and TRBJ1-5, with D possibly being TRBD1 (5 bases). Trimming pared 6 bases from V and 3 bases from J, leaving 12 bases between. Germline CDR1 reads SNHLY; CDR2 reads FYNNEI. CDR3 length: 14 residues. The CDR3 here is CASRGADLNQPQHF. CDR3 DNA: TGTGCCAGCAGAGGGGCAGACCTCAATCAGCCCCAGCATTTT. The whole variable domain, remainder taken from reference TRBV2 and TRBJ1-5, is EPEVTQTPSHQVTQMGQEVILRCVPISNHLYFYWYRQILGQKVEFLVSFYNNEISEKSEIFDDQFSVERPDGSNFTLKIRSTKLEDSAMYFCASRGADLNQPQHFGDGTRLSIL.

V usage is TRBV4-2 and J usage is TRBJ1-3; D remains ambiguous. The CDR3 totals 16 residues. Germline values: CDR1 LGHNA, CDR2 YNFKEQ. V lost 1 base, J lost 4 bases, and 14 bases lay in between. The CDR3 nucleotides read TGTGCCAGCAGCCAAGGAGGGCTTCGGGGAGGAAACACCATATATTTT. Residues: CASSQGGLRGGNTIYF.

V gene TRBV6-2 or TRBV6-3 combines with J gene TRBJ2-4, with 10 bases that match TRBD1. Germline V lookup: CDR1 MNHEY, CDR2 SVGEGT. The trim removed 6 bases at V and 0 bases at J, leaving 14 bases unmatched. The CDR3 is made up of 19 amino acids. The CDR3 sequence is CASSRIGGQGYLAKNIQYF. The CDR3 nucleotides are TGTGCCAGCAGCCGCATTGGGGGACAGGGGTATCTAGCCAAAAACATTCAGTACTTC.

The CDR3 nucleotides read TGTGCCAGCAGGGGGGCAGAGACCCAGTACTTC. Its protein product is CASRGAETQYF. This chain uses TRBV7-9 with TRBJ2-5; possible D gene TRBD1, 6 bases. V was clipped by 6 bases and J by 4 bases, with 6 bases between them. The CDR3 is made up of 11 amino acids. Germline CDR1 and CDR2: SEHNR and FQNEAQ (reference sequence). The full variable domain, rest sourced from reference TRBV7-9 and TRBJ2-5, is DTGVSQNPRHKITKRGQNVTFRCDPISEHNRLYWYRQTLGQGPEFLTYFQNEAQLEKSRLLSDRFSAERPKGSFSTLEIQRTEQGDSAMYLCASRGAETQYFGPGTRLLVL.

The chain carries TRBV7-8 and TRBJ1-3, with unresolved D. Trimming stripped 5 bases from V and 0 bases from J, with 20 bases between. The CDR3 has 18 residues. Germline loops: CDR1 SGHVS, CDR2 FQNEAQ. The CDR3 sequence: CASSPVPPVAISGNTIYF. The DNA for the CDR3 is TGTGCCAGCAGCCCAGTTCCCCCCGTGGCGATCTCTGGAAACACCATATATTTT.

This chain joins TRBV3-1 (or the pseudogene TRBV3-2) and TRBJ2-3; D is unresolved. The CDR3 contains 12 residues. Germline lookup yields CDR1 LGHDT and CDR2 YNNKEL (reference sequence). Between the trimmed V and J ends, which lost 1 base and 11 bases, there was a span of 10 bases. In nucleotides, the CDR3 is TGTGCCAGCAGCCAAGCTGGAGACGAGCAGTATTTT. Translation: CASSQAGDEQYF.

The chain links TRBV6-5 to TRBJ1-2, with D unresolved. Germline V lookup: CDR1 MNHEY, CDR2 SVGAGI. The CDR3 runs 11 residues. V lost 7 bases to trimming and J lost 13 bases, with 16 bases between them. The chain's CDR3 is CASTGGSLSTF. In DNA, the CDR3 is TGTGCCAGCACGGGAGGTTCTCTGTCCACCTTC.